The clone carrying this T cell receptor beta chain was counted a few times. Its antigen is undetermined. This specimen comes from a study of T cell repertoires in cytomegalovirus infection. Study summary: In the study, CMV epitopes included recently identified HLA-C-restricted and well-studied HLA-B-restricted ones. Public TCR beta signatures marked donors with CMV infection and the matching HLA. Study findings and constraints: The study found HLA-C-restricted CMV-specific TCR beta clonotypes dominating the ex vivo response.

MiXCR, run by TCRdb on the reads, gives a single entry per CDR3 protein. The sample yields about 570,000 distinct CDR3 sequences, over 35% seen once. The germline CDR1 and CDR2 sequences are MNHEY and SVGAGI. The CDR3 is 13 amino acids. V was pared by 7 bases and J by 5 bases, with 5 bases of the junction left unmatched. The V and J genes are TRBV6-5 and TRBJ1-2, with 9 bases that match TRBD1. The input for sequencing was cultured PBMCs, taken from culture after CMV antigen stimulation. The clonotype was recovered from a human donor in good health (CMV status not recorded). Some clones in this sample may be carry-over from other donors' samples. The CDR3 DNA reads as TGTGCCAGCACCCGGGACAGGGTTTATGGCTACACCTTC. Translating gives CASTRDRVYGYTF.